This is a list of T cell receptor beta chains from one sample in a study of shared clonotypes between healthy human individuals. Data came from immunoSEQ multiplex PCR; TCRdb stores just in-frame clones and leaves some out. There are about 1 million clones in the sample; roughly 80% occur only once, and roughly 1.4% lies in the top ten. Source material: memory CD4+ T cells sorted from blood. The receptor source for this set is a man in his late teens or twenties in good health. The CDR3 runs from the conserved cysteine through the conserved F or W. The D gene is left open where the match is weak. Clone size appears in some rows only: once, few, many, or a class for an expanded clone.

D,size,V,J,DNA,CDR3
.,.,TRBV20-1,TRBJ1-1,TGCAGTGCTAGAGCCTCGACGTTGGCTTTCTTT,CSARASTLAFF
.,.,TRBV20-1,TRBJ1-2,TGCAGTGCTTTCCAGGGCTATGGCTACACCTTC,CSAFQGYGYTF
TRBD2,.,TRBV19,TRBJ2-1,TGTGCCAGTAGCTCACGAGCGGGAGGACGATCCTACAATGAGCAGTTCTTC,CASSSRAGGRSYNEQFF
.,.,TRBV30,TRBJ1-4,TGTGCCTGGAACTGCGGGGGGGGCACTGAAAAACTGTTTTTT,CAWNCGGGTEKLFF
.,.,TRBV7-2,TRBJ2-2,TGTGCCAGCAGCTTATTCGCGCAGGGGAACACCGGGGAGCTGTTTTTT,CASSLFAQGNTGELFF
.,once,TRBV19,TRBJ2-6,TGTGCCAGTAACGAACAGGCTGTTGGCGGCGTCCTGACTTTC,CASNEQAVGGVLTF
TRBD1,.,TRBV10-3,TRBJ1-3,TGTGCCATCAAGGCGGACAGGGCCACTATTGGAAACACCATATATTTT,CAIKADRATIGNTIYF
TRBD2,.,TRBV6-1,TRBJ2-1,TGTGCCAGCAGAGGACTAGAGGTAGGGGAGCAGTTCTTC,CASRGLEVGEQFF
.,.,TRBV6-1,TRBJ1-2,TGTGCCAGCAGTGAAGGCCCCGGGACGGCCTATGGCTACACCTTC,CASSEGPGTAYGYTF
.,.,TRBV13,TRBJ2-1,TGTGCCAGCAGCGGCAGACAGCTATCCAATGAGCAGTTCTTC,CASSGRQLSNEQFF
.,few,TRBV29-1,TRBJ1-2,TGCAGCCCCTGGAGAGGGGGAATAGTCTATGGCTACACCTTC,CSPWRGGIVYGYTF
.,few,TRBV4-1,TRBJ1-6,TGCGCCAGCAGCCAAGAAACCGGGCCCCGGGGTTCACCCCTCCACTTT,CASSQETGPRGSPLHF